This T cell receptor (beta chain) was obtained from a study of CD8+ T cells in alopecia areata. Once RNA had been extracted, it was reverse transcribed into cDNA to act as the sequencing template. Assay: immunoSEQ multiplex PCR; the TCRdb copy retains only in-frame clones and omits some. The sample has roughly 13,000 clones; roughly 61% are singletons. Sorting of CD4+ cells into CD25+CD127- cells was performed for a few patients. Researchers took lesional scalp punch biopsies and peripheral blood from people who were alopecia areata patients. Sorted out of PBMCs were CD4+ T cells and CD8+ T cells. Whole-study results and caveats: Normal scalp had lower clonality than lesional scalp, with alopecia totalis/universalis lesions showing this most strongly. Besides other cells, scalp samples also yield sequences of resident alphabeta T cells from normal skin.

This clone was detected only a few times. As yet, its antigen is unknown. The germline gene is not matched at one end of the junction; a read error may be the cause. This CDR3 spans 13 amino acids. Germline V gene sequence: CDR1 SSHAT, CDR2 FNYEAQ (reference sequence). The specimen was CD4+ Tregs sorted from blood. This receptor was identified in a human donor with alopecia areata. The J gene is TRBJ2-5, the V gene TRBV7-7; D is ambiguous. CDR3 nucleotide sequence: TGTGCTAGCAGCTTCGGCCCCCAAGAGACCCAGTACTTC. Its translation: CASSFGPQETQYF.